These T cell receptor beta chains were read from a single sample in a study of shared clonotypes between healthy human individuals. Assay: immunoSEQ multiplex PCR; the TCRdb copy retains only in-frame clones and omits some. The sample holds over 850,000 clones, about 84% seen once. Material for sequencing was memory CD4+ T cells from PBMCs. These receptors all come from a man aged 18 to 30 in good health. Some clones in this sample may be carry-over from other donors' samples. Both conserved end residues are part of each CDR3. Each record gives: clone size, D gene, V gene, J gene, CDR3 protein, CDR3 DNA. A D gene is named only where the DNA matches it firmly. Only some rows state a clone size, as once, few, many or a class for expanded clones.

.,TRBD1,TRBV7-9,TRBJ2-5,CASSSPGQGQETQYF,TGTGCCAGCAGCTCACCGGGACAGGGACAAGAGACCCAGTACTTC
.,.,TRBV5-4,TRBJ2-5,CASSLTGQYQETQYF,TGTGCCAGCAGCTTGACCGGACAGTATCAAGAGACCCAGTACTTC
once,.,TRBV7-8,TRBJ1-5,CASSPRTALNQPQHF,TGTGCCAGCAGTCCCCGGACAGCCCTAAATCAGCCCCAGCATTTT
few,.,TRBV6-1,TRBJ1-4,CASSEDRVVFF,TGTGCCAGCAGTGAAGACAGGGTAGTATTTTTT
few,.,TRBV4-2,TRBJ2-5,CASSQGVGSGQETQYF,TGTGCCAGCAGCCAAGGTGTCGGGAGCGGCCAAGAGACCCAGTACTTC
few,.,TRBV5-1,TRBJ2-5,CASSLRPQETQYF,TGCGCCAGCAGCTTGCGGCCACAAGAGACCCAGTACTTC
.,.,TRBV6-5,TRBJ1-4,CASRSDYLTNEKLFF,TGTGCCAGCAGATCCGACTATCTAACTAATGAAAAACTGTTTTTT
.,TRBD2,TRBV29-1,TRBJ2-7,CSVSLGTSFREQYF,TGCAGCGTTTCCCTCGGGACTAGCTTTCGCGAGCAGTACTTC
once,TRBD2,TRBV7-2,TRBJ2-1,CASSPASGNYNEQFF,TGTGCCAGCAGCCCGGCCAGCGGGAACTACAATGAGCAGTTCTTC
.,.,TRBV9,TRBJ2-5,CASSAHYPLGLQYF,TGTGCCAGCAGCGCTCACTACCCCTTAGGGCTCCAGTACTTC
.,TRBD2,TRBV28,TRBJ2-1,CASSLRVLAGETYNEQFF,TGTGCCAGCAGCCTCAGAGTCCTAGCGGGAGAGACCTACAATGAGCAGTTCTTC
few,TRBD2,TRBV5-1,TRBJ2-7,CASSLATSGNSEQYF,TGCGCCAGCAGCTTGGCGACTAGCGGGAACAGCGAGCAGTACTTC
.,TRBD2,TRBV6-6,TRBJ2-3,CASSSLTSGRGDTQYF,TGTGCCAGCAGTTCACTGACTAGCGGGAGGGGAGATACGCAGTATTTT
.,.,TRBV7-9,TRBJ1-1,CASSLGRDHEAFF,TGTGCCAGCAGCTTAGGCAGAGACCACGAAGCTTTCTTT
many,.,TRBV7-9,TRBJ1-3,CASSLAVLPGNTIYF,TGTGCCAGCAGCTTAGCGGTCCTCCCTGGAAACACCATATATTTT
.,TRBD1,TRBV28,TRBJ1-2,CASSRDRGSYGYTF,TGTGCCAGCAGCCGGGACAGGGGGTCGTATGGCTACACCTTC
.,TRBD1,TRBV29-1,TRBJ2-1,CSVGFGTGGDEQFF,TGCAGCGTTGGTTTTGGGACAGGGGGCGATGAGCAGTTCTTC
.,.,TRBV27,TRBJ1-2,CASSRVVGANYGYTF,TGTGCCAGCAGTAGGGTTGTAGGGGCTAACTATGGCTACACCTTC
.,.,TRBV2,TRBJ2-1,CASSASSGSYNEQFF,TGTGCCAGCAGCGCTAGCTCGGGATCCTACAATGAGCAGTTCTTC
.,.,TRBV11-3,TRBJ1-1,CASSLLQGTEAFF,TGTGCCAGCAGCCTATTACAGGGTACTGAAGCTTTCTTT
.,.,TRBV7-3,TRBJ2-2,CASSQIGGRELFF,TGTGCCAGCAGCCAAATCGGGGGCAGGGAGCTGTTTTTT
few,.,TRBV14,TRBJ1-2,CASSQGRINYGYTF,TGTGCCAGCAGCCAAGGACGGATTAATTATGGCTACACCTTC
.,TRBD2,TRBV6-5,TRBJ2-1,CASSSQSGRAWQFF,TGTGCCAGCAGTTCCCAGAGCGGGAGGGCCTGGCAGTTCTTC
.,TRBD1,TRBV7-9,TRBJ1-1,CATRPTGDTEAFF,TGTGCCACCAGGCCGACAGGGGACACTGAAGCTTTCTTT
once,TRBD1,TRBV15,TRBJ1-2,CATSRQDRVGGYTF,TGTGCCACCAGCAGACAGGACAGGGTTGGTGGCTACACCTTC
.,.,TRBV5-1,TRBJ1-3,CASSLTGSGNTIYF,TGCGCCAGCAGCTTGACAGGGTCTGGAAACACCATATATTTT
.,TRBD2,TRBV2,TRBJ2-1,CASSRLAGIDNEQFF,TGTGCCAGCAGCCGACTAGCGGGAATCGACAATGAGCAGTTCTTC
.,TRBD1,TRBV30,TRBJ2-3,CAWSDWAGGADTQYF,TGTGCCTGGAGTGACTGGGCAGGGGGCGCGGATACGCAGTATTTT